What follows describes a single T cell receptor beta chain. Its antigen is unidentified. These data come from a study of graft-versus-host responses after intestinal transplantation. Study information: All recipients got anti-thymocyte globulin induction, then tacrolimus and steroids for about 3 years.

Only in-frame clones appear in the TCRdb table, and some are missing; sequencing was by immunoSEQ multiplex PCR. The sample comprises under 100,000 clones, roughly 90% of which are singletons, and roughly 15% rests with the top ten. Germline lookup yields CDR1 SGHRS and CDR2 YFSETQ. There are 14 residues in the CDR3. V lost 0 bases and J 0 bases, leaving 6 bases between the germline ends. Whole-study findings and limits: Graft-versus-host to host-versus-graft clonal ratios in allografts were high in patients with graft-donor T cell macrochimerism.

The origin of this receptor is a human patient who received an intestinal transplant, so some T cells may come from the graft donor. This material consisted of PBMCs, taken approximately 420 days after intestinal transplant. The V call is TRBV5-1, the J call TRBJ2-5; D is tentatively TRBD1 or TRBD2 (5 bases each). The CDR3 DNA reads as TGCGCCAGCAGCTTGGGGGGGTACCAAGAGACCCAGTACTTC. This translates into CASSLGGYQETQYF.